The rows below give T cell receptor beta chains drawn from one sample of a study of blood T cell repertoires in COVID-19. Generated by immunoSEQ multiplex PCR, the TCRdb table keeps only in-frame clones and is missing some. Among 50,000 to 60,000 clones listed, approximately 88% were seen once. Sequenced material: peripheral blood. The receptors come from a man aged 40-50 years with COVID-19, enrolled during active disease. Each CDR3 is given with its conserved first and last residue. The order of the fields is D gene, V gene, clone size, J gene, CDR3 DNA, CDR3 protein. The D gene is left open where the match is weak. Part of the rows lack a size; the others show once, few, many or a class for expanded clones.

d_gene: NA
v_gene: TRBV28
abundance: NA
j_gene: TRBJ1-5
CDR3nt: TGTGCCAGCAGTTTCCCGGGATGGCAGCCCCAGCATTTT
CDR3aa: CASSFPGWQPQHF

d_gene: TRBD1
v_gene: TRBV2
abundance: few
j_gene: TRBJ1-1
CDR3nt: TGTGCCAGCAAGAACGTATGGACAGGGAAGGGCACTGAAGCTTTCTTT
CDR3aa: CASKNVWTGKGTEAFF

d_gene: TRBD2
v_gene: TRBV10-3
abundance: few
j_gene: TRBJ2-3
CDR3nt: TGTGCCACCTCGCTAGCGGGAAGCACAGATACGCAGTATTTT
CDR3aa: CATSLAGSTDTQYF

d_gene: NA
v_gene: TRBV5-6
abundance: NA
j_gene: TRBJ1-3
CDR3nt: TGTGCCAGCAGCTTGCTGTCAGGGGCAAACACCATATATTTT
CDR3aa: CASSLLSGANTIYF

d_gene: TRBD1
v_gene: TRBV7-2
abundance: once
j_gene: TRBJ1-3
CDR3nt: TGTGCCAGCAGCCCGGGGACAGTAGGGAACACCATATATTTT
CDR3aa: CASSPGTVGNTIYF

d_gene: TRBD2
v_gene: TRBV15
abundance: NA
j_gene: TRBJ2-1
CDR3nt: TGTGCCACCAGCAGAGGAACTAGCGGAGGGGGCAATGAGCAGTTCTTC
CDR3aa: CATSRGTSGGGNEQFF

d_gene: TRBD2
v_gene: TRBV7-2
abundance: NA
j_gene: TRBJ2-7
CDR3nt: TGTGCCAGCAGCTTAGGCCGGACTAGGAGCGTGTACGAGCAGTACTTC
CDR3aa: CASSLGRTRSVYEQYF

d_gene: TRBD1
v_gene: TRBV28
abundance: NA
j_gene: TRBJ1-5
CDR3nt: TGTGCCAGCAGTACAGGGGGTGGGAAACAGCCCCAGCATTTT
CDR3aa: CASSTGGGKQPQHF

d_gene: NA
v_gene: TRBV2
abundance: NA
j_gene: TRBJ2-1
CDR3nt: TGTGCCAGCAGTGAACTCCCAGCGGGCGTGCAGTTCTTC
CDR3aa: CASSELPAGVQFF

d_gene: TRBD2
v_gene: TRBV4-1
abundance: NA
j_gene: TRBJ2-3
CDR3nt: TGCGCCAGCAGCCAAGATGGGAGAGCGGGAGGACCTAGCACAGATACGCAGTATTTT
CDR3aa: CASSQDGRAGGPSTDTQYF

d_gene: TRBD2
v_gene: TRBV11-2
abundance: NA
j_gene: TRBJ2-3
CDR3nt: TGTGCCAGCAGCTCAGCGCGGGGGTATGCAGATACGCAGTATTTT
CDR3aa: CASSSARGYADTQYF

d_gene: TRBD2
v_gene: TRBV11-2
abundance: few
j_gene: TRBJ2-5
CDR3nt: TGTGCCAGCAGCGAAAGACTAGCGGGAGATGGAGAGACCCAGTACTTC
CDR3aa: CASSERLAGDGETQYF

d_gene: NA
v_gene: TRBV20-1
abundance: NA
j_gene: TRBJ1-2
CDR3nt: TGCAGTGCCAGTCCGGAGACGAAAATTGGCTACACCTTC
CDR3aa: CSASPETKIGYTF

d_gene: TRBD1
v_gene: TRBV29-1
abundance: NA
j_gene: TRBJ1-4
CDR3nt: TGCAGCACACAGGGGGACGGTGAAAAACTGTTTTTT
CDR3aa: CSTQGDGEKLFF

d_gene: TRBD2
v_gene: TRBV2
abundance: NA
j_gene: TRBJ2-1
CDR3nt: TGTGCCAGCGCCACTAGCGGGGGGGCCAATGAGCAGTTCTTC
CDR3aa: CASATSGGANEQFF

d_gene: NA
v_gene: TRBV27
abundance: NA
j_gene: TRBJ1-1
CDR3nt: TGTGCCAGCAGTTTATTCGCGAGGTGGCAGGGGACGACTGAAGCTTTCTTT
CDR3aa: CASSLFARWQGTTEAFF

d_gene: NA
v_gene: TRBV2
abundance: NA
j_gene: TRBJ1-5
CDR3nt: TGTGCCAGCAGTGGCAGGGAGGCCTATCAGCCCCAGCATTTT
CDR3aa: CASSGREAYQPQHF

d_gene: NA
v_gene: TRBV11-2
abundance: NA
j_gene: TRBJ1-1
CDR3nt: TGTGCCAGCAGCTTATTTTGGACACCGAACACTGAAGCTTTCTTT
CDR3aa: CASSLFWTPNTEAFF

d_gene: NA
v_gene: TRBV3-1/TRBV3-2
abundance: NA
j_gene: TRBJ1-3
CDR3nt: TGTGCCAGCAGCCAAGATAATCAGATCTCTGGAAACACCATATATTTT
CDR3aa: CASSQDNQISGNTIYF

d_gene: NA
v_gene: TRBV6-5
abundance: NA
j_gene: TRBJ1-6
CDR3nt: TGTGCCAGCACCCCCATACAGGGAAGTTCACCCCTCCACTTT
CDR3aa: CASTPIQGSSPLHF

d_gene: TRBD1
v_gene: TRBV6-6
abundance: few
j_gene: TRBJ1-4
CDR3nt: TGTGCCAGCAGCCCAGCATCCAGGGGGAGGAATGAAAAACTGTTTTTT
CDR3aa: CASSPASRGRNEKLFF

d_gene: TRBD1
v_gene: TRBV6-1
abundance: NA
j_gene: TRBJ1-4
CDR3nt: TGTGCCAGCAGTGAAGTTAGGACAGGGCCGAATGAAAAACTGTTTTTT
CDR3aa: CASSEVRTGPNEKLFF

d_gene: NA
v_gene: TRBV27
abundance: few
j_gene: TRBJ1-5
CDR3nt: TGTGCCAGCAGCAAATACGGGACACCTAATCAGCCCCAGCATTTT
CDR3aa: CASSKYGTPNQPQHF

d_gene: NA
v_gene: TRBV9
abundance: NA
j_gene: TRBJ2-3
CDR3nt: TGTGCCAGCTCCCAAGATGGGCCCTCCCCAGATACGCAGTATTTT
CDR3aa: CASSQDGPSPDTQYF

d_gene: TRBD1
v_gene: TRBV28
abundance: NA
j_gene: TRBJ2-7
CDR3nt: TGTGCCAGCAGTGAAACGGGACAGGTCTACGAGCAGTACTTC
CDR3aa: CASSETGQVYEQYF

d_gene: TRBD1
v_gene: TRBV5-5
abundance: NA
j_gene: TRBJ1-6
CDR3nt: TGTGCCAGCAGCCGATACGGGACAGGAGATTCACCCCTCCACTTT
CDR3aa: CASSRYGTGDSPLHF

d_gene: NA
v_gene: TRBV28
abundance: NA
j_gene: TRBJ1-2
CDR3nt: TGTGCCAGCAGTACTCTCTATGGCTACACCTTC
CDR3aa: CASSTLYGYTF

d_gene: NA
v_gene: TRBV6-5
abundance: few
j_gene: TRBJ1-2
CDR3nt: TGTGCCAGCAGTCCCGGGGAGACTTTTAACTATGGCTACACCTTC
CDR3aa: CASSPGETFNYGYTF

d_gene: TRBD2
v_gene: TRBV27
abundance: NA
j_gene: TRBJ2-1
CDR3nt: TGTGCCAGCAGTTCACGGACTAGCGGGGGCGACTCCTACAATGAGCAGTTCTTC
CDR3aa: CASSSRTSGGDSYNEQFF

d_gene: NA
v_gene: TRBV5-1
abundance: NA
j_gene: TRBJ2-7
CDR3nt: TGCGCCAGCAGGAGCGTGAGCTCCTACGAGCAGTACTTC
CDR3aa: CASRSVSSYEQYF

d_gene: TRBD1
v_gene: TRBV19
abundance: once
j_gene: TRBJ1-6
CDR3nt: TGTGCCAGTAGTATTGGGGGGACAGCTAATTCACCCCTCCACTTT
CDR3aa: CASSIGGTANSPLHF

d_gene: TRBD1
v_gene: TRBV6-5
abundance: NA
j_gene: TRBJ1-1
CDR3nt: TGTGCCAGCGGGCCGACAGGGTGGACTGAAGCTTTCTTT
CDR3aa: CASGPTGWTEAFF

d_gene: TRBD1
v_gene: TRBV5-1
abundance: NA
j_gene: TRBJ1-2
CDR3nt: TGCGCCAGCAGCTTGGAGGGGACAGGGCCCAACTATGGCTACACCTTC
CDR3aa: CASSLEGTGPNYGYTF

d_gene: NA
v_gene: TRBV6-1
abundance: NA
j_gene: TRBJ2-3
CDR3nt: TGTGCCAGCAGTGAAGACAACCGCCGCACAGATACGCAGTATTTT
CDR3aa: CASSEDNRRTDTQYF

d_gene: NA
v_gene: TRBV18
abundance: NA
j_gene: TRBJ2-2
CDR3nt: TGTGCCAGCTCACCATCCTCCACCGGGGAGCTGTTTTTT
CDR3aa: CASSPSSTGELFF

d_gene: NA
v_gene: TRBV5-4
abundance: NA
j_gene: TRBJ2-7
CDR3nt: TGTGCCAGCAGCGAGACAGGCGCCCACTACGAGCAGTACTTC
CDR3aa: CASSETGAHYEQYF

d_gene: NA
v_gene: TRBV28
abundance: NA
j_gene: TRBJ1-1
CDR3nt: TGTGCCAGCAGTTTCGATGTGGGGGGCACTGAAGCTTTCTTT
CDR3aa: CASSFDVGGTEAFF